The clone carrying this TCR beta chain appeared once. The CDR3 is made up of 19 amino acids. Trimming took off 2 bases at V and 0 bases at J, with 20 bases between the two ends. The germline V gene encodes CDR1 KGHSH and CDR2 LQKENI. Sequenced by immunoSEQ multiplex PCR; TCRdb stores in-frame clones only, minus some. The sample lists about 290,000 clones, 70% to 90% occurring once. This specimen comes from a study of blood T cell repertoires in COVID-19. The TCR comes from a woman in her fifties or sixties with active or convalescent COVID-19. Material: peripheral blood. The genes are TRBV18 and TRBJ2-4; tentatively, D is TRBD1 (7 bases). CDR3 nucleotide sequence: TGTGCCAGCTCACCATGGGCGGGACAGAGTAAGATAGCCAAAAACATTCAGTACTTC. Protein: CASSPWAGQSKIAKNIQYF.